This T cell receptor beta chain was documented in a study of OX40 agonist ivuxolimab in advanced cancers. Study-wide context: An anti-OX40 (CD134) antibody with agonistic activity, ivuxolimab, was administered to patients. Patients got intravenous ivuxolimab at 0.01 to 10 mg/kg every 2 weeks.

General observations from the study: It was not determined which antigens were specifically recognized by the peripheral T cells that had undergone clonal expansion. Fewer expanded clones were found on average in CD4+ than in CD8+ T cells.

Using immunoSEQ multiplex PCR, the repertoire was profiled, and TCRdb retains in-frame clones only, with some absent. Here the sample spans roughly 53,000 clones, approximately 90% being singletons. Germline-derived CDR1 and CDR2 are SGHRS and YFSETQ. Trimming left V 3 bases short and J 7 bases short, with 7 bases between. This CDR3 contains 12 residues. Remarks on this clone: The target antigen is unknown.

The chain links TRBV5-1 to TRBJ2-2; unclear D gene. The sequence was collected from an adult with an advanced solid tumor such as melanoma, head and neck, liver or kidney cancer. The specimen was CD4+ or CD8+ T cells sorted from blood, collected in a trial of the OX40 agonist ivuxolimab. CDR3 sequence: CASSSNGGELFF. The CDR3 region has the DNA TGCGCCAGCAGCTCCAACGGCGGGGAGCTGTTTTTT.